This TCR beta chain was documented in a study of cytomegalovirus exposure and HLA in healthy donors. Comment on this clone: Its antigen is unidentified.

V lost 0 bases and J lost 3, with 7 bases in between. Germline CDR1 is SGHRS and CDR2 is YFSETQ. This CDR3 has 13 amino acids. Both 60 Vbeta primers and 13 Jbeta primers went into the PCR. In the original workflow: Roughly 83 million unique TCR beta chains, around 10 million of them shared, were counted by a later analysis. Here immunoSEQ multiplex PCR was the method, and the copy in TCRdb shows in-frame clones only, minus some. V and J calls and clone size are copied from that table; D and trimming were computed from the DNA. The table lists 150,000 to 200,000 clones, roughly 84% of them singletons. Study outcomes and limitations: Later analysis indicated greater clonal expansion among HLA-associated TCR beta chains than among equally common other chains.

The rearrangement uses TRBV5-1 and TRBJ2-7; TRBD1 is a possible D gene (6 bases). The sequenced sample consisted of PBMCs. The clonotype comes from a male donor in good health and CMV-seronegative. Here the CDR3 DNA reads TGCGCCAGCAGCTTGGGACAGGACTACGAGCAGTACTTC. This sequence encodes CASSLGQDYEQYF.